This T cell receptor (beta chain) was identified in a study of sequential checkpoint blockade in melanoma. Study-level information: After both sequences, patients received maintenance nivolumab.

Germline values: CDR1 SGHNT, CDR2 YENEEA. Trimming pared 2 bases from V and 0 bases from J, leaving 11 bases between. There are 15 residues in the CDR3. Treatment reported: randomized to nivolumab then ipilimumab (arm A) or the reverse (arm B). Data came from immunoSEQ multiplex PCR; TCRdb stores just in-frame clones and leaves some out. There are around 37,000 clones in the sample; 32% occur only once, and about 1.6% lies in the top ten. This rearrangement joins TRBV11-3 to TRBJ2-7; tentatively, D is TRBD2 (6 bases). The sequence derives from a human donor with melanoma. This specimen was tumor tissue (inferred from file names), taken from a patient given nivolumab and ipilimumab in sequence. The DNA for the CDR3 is TGTGCCAGCAGCTTAAGGAGGGGTAGCTCCTACGAGCAGTACTTC. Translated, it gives CASSLRRGSSYEQYF.